Listed below are T cell receptor beta chains from one sample, sequenced in a study of T-cell memory formation after mild COVID-19. From the 5' RACE reads, TCRdb called clonotypes with MiXCR, one entry per CDR3 protein. The sample has roughly 89,000 distinct CDR3 sequences, around 16% seen once. Input material: PBMCs or a T cell subset sorted from them (not recorded which). Receptor source: a man aged 18 to 35 who had mild COVID-19 (a few samples of this study predate the infection). Cell type and time point are not known. Both conserved end residues are trimmed from each CDR3. D genes are given only for firm matches.

d_call	j_call	v_call	cdr3_aa
TRBD1	TRBJ2-2	TRBV4-3	ASSQDLRTGLTGELF
TRBD1	TRBJ2-1	TRBV15	ATSMDRGSYNEQF
-	TRBJ1-1	TRBV6-6	ASSLPDGGAHTEAF
-	TRBJ1-1	TRBV12-3/TRBV12-4	ASRPQPGTIKNTEAF
TRBD1	TRBJ1-5	TRBV15	ATSRPPRQGEVQPQH
TRBD1	TRBJ1-1	TRBV12-3/TRBV12-4	ASRVRQGGGTEAF
TRBD1	TRBJ1-1	TRBV5-6	ASSQKGTARNTEAF
-	TRBJ2-1	TRBV18	ASSQVSSYNEQF
-	TRBJ1-3	TRBV6-6	ASSQGSSTRGNTIY
TRBD1	TRBJ1-1	TRBV7-9	ASSFTKTGHRVAF
-	TRBJ1-2	TRBV4-3	ASSQDQFLGPDSYT
-	TRBJ1-3	TRBV11-3	ASSGRTGNTIY
-	TRBJ2-3	TRBV9	ASSVFRVGTDTQY
-	TRBJ1-5	TRBV6-5	ASSQTGGVYQPQH
TRBD2	TRBJ2-3	TRBV4-3	ASSQDVGGTTDTQY
-	TRBJ2-5	TRBV6-6	ASNEGLETQY
-	TRBJ2-1	TRBV9	ASSGRGSYNEQF
-	TRBJ2-7	TRBV6-5	AGYRVQMWDEQY
-	TRBJ1-1	TRBV29-1	SVEGRKNTEAF
TRBD1	TRBJ2-6	TRBV29-1	SVEDRGQRFSSGANVLT
-	TRBJ2-1	TRBV14	ASSHLRDPLLIEQF
-	TRBJ1-2	TRBV29-1	SVEEPMMLYGYT
-	TRBJ2-3	TRBV5-1	ASSLGLGVVDTQY
-	TRBJ2-5	TRBV6-5	ASIGETQY
-	TRBJ1-1	TRBV29-1	SVGWGLNTEAF
-	TRBJ2-1	TRBV7-2	ASSSRALSYNEQF
-	TRBJ1-5	TRBV15	ATSTHPNQPQH
-	TRBJ1-2	TRBV29-1	SVVREGYGYGYT
TRBD1	TRBJ1-6	TRBV20-1	SATDRGRPRDSPLH
-	TRBJ1-1	TRBV25-1	ASSETGGGVAF
TRBD2	TRBJ2-5	TRBV7-9	ASSFGTSGGEETQY
TRBD2	TRBJ2-4	TRBV4-3	ASSPWAGGPGNIQY
TRBD2	TRBJ2-3	TRBV29-1	SARGGNTDTQY
TRBD2	TRBJ2-7	TRBV7-9	ASSLAGGVGYEQY
-	TRBJ2-1	TRBV5-4	ATHSYNEQF
-	TRBJ2-1	TRBV7-9	ASSYNANEQF
TRBD2	TRBJ2-1	TRBV6-1	ASSVGGTEVNNEQF
-	TRBJ1-4	TRBV7-9	ASSLGGLDEKLF
-	TRBJ1-4	TRBV20-1	SARDKRATNEKLF
-	TRBJ2-1	TRBV5-1	ASRLTPGGGLNEQF
-	TRBJ1-1	TRBV4-3	ASSQDTDLNTEAF
-	TRBJ2-2	TRBV11-3	ASSAHSSVTGELF
-	TRBJ1-2	TRBV4-3	ASSPSRSPGVVYGYT
TRBD1	TRBJ1-1	TRBV5-1	ASSLVGGSTEAF
TRBD1	TRBJ1-6	TRBV6-5	ASSTPTGANSPLH
TRBD1	TRBJ2-3	TRBV7-9	ASSRTGRTDTQY